These 20 T cell receptor beta chains originate from one sample sequenced in a study of T cell repertoires in cytomegalovirus infection. TCRdb redid the calling of the reads with MiXCR, one entry per CDR3 protein. This table has about a million distinct CDR3 sequences, roughly 31% appearing once. Their antigen targets remain unknown. The sequenced sample was cultured CD8+ T cells from PBMCs, obtained from culture after CMV antigen stimulation. The receptors shown here come from a human donor in good health (CMV status not recorded). Some clones in this sample may be carry-over from other donors' samples.

V usage is TRBV12-3 or TRBV12-4 and J usage is TRBJ1-4; D uncertain. V was trimmed by 2 bases and J by 10 bases, leaving 8 bases between them. The CDR3 has 12 amino acids. The CDR3 sequence is CASSLIRGKLFF. In DNA, the CDR3 is TGTGCCAGCAGTTTAATCCGAGGAAAACTGTTTTTT.

Only a few counts were recorded for this clonotype. This chain links TRBV7-6 with TRBJ2-7; D remains ambiguous. Trimming left V 3 bases short and J 2 bases short, with 8 bases between. The V gene's germline CDR1 is SGHVS and CDR2 FNYEAQ. The CDR3 totals 13 residues. The CDR3 DNA reads as TGTGCCAGCAGCTTCCCCCCCACCTACGAGCAGTACGTC. The encoded protein is CASSFPPTYEQYV.

The V and J genes are TRBV4-1 and TRBJ1-5; TRBD1 agrees at 7 bases. The CDR3 contains 16 residues. CDR1 is MGHRA, CDR2 YSYEKL, per germline. J was trimmed by 1 base and V by 3 bases; bases with no gene match: 6. CDR3 sequence: CASSQSTGHSNQPQHF. In nucleotides, the CDR3 is TGCGCCAGCAGCCAGTCGACAGGGCACAGCAATCAGCCCCAGCATTTT.

The chain carries TRBV11-2 and TRBJ2-2; tentatively, D is TRBD1 or TRBD2 (6 bases each). The CDR3 has 17 residues. Trimming took 5 bases from V and 3 from J, leaving 19 bases between them. The germline V gene has CDR1 SGHAT and CDR2 FQNNGV. The CDR3 region is CASSMANGGPHTGELFF. CDR3 in DNA: TGTGCCAGCAGCATGGCTAACGGGGGCCCTCACACCGGGGAGCTGTTTTTT. Drawing the rest from reference TRBV11-2 and TRBJ2-2, the complete variable domain is EAGVAQSPRYKIIEKRQSVAFWCNPISGHATLYWYQQILGQGPKLLIQFQNNGVVDDSQLPKDRFSAERLKGVDSTLKIQPAKLEDSAVYLCASSMANGGPHTGELFFGEGSRLTVL.

This clonotype was seen repeatedly, ten times or more. V and J are TRBV3-1 and TRBJ1-1; a weak D match, TRBD1 (5 bases). The CDR3 contains 14 residues. The germline CDR1 and CDR2 sequences are LGHDT and YNNKEL (reference sequence). V lost 4 bases and J 5 bases, leaving 14 bases between the germline ends. The CDR3: CASSLEGTPTEAFF. The CDR3 coding sequence is TGTGCCAGCAGCCTCGAGGGGACCCCTACTGAAGCTTTCTTT.

This chain links TRBV7-2 with TRBJ2-7; 8 nucleotides align to TRBD2. V trimming: 4 bases; J trimming: 3 bases; junction bases outside the gene matches: 8. This CDR3 is 15 amino acids long. Germline CDR1 and CDR2: SGHTA and FQGNSA. The CDR3 coding sequence is TGTGCCAGCAGCTCCCAAAGGGGACTAGTCTACGAGCAGTACTTC. Translated, it gives CASSSQRGLVYEQYF. Variable domain in full (rest from reference TRBV7-2 and TRBJ2-7): GAGVSQSPSNKVTEKGKDVELRCDPISGHTALYWYRQSLGQGLEFLIYFQGNSAPDKSGLPSDRFSAERTGGSVSTLTIQRTQQEDSAVYLCASSSQRGLVYEQYFGPGTRLTVT.

This clonotype was detected a few times. The chain has TRBV20-1 and TRBJ1-6; perhaps TRBD1 as D (6 bases). Germline V gene sequence: CDR1 DFQATT, CDR2 SNEGSKA (reference sequence). This CDR3 has 13 residues. V lost 7 bases and J lost 10, with 17 bases in between. CDR3: CSEGGGKGSPLHF. The CDR3 DNA is TGCAGTGAAGGGGGGGGGAAAGGATCACCCCTCCACTTT.

This clonotype was seen more than once but under ten times. The gene calls are TRBV28 and TRBJ2-5; 12 nucleotides agree with TRBD1. The CDR3 runs to 18 residues. With V trimmed by 4 bases and J by 1 base, 10 bases remained unmatched. Germline V gene sequence: CDR1 MDHEN, CDR2 SYDVKM. The CDR3 loop reads CASSSPRDRGPSQETQYF. DNA for the CDR3: TGTGCCAGCAGTTCGCCCCGGGACAGGGGGCCATCCCAAGAGACCCAGTACTTC. Complete variable domain (other parts from reference TRBV28 and TRBJ2-5): DVKVTQSSRYLVKRTGEKVFLECVQDMDHENMFWYRQDPGLGLRLIYFSYDVKMKEKGDIPEGYSVSREKKERFSLILESASTNQTSMYLCASSSPRDRGPSQETQYFGPGTRLLVL.

This clonotype showed up just a few times. The CDR3 region has the DNA TGTGCCAGCAGCGAAACCAACCAGGGGAACACTGAAGCTTTCTTT. Its translation is CASSETNQGNTEAFF. This chain links TRBV7-6 with TRBJ1-1; perhaps TRBD1 as D (5 bases). The length of the CDR3 is 15 residues. Germline V gene sequence: CDR1 SGHVS, CDR2 FNYEAQ. Trimming left V 5 bases short and J 1 base short, with 14 bases between.

The chain uses TRBV2 and TRBJ2-1, with D possibly being TRBD1 (5 bases). The CDR3 contains 13 residues. Trimming left V 8 bases short and J 3 bases short, with 11 bases between. Germline CDR1 is SNHLY and CDR2 is FYNNEI. The CDR3 nucleotides are TGTGCCAGCCTGACCGACAGCTACAATGAGCAGTTCTTC. It specifies CASLTDSYNEQFF. Full variable domain (rest looked up from reference TRBV2 and TRBJ2-1): EPEVTQTPSHQVTQMGQEVILRCVPISNHLYFYWYRQILGQKVEFLVSFYNNEISEKSEIFDDQFSVERPDGSNFTLKIRSTKLEDSAMYFCASLTDSYNEQFFGPGTRLTVL.

In DNA form, the CDR3 reads TGTGCCAGCAGTTCACCGGGACTAGCGGGGATCTACGAGCAGTACTTC. Translating gives CASSSPGLAGIYEQYF. J is TRBJ2-7 and V is TRBV12-3 or TRBV12-4; 13 nucleotides line up with TRBD2. This CDR3 has 16 amino acids. V shed 4 bases and J 3 bases; nucleotides not matched to a gene: 6.

The chain links TRBV29-1 to TRBJ1-5; tentative D call: TRBD1 (6 bases). Germline V gene sequence: CDR1 SQVTM, CDR2 ANQGSEA. V shed 4 bases and J shed 6 bases, with 10 bases lying between them. The length of the CDR3 is 12 residues. CDR3 DNA: TGCAGCGTTGTGACAGGCGGTCAGCCCCAGCATTTT. The encoded protein is CSVVTGGQPQHF. Supplemented by reference TRBV29-1 and TRBJ1-5, the full variable domain reads SAVISQKPSRDICQRGTSLTIQCQVDSQVTMMFWYRQQPGQSLTLIATANQGSEATYESGFVIDKFPISRPNLTFSTLTVSNMSPEDSSIYLCSVVTGGQPQHFGDGTRLSIL.

The chain joins TRBV2 to TRBJ2-3, with 7 bases identical to TRBD1. CDR1 SNHLY and CDR2 FYNNEI come from the germline V gene. V was pared by 8 bases and J by 2 bases, with 4 bases of the junction left unmatched. This CDR3 spans 13 amino acids. CDR3 nucleotide sequence: TGTGCCAGCTTGGGACAGACCACAGATACGCAGTATTTT. Translated: CASLGQTTDTQYF.

The J gene is TRBJ1-2, the V gene TRBV12-3 or TRBV12-4; D is unclear. This CDR3 contains 12 residues. Trimming removed 10 bases from V and 5 bases from J, with 14 bases in between. CDR3 residues: CATGVRGYGYTF. CDR3 DNA: TGTGCCACCGGAGTCCGGGGATATGGCTACACCTTC.

There are a few counts of this clonotype. The gene calls are TRBV12-3 or TRBV12-4 and TRBJ2-5, with 8 positions matching TRBD2. This CDR3 region has 16 residues. The J segment lost 6 bases and the V segment lost 5 bases, leaving 14 bases of the junction unmatched. In nucleotides, the CDR3 is TGTGCCAGCAGTCCCCCCGAAGGAGCGGGGGCGAAGACCCAGTACTTC. It specifies CASSPPEGAGAKTQYF.

J is TRBJ2-7 and V is TRBV2; a possible D gene is TRBD2 (6 bases). CDR3 length: 12 amino acids. The germline V and J ends were trimmed by 8 bases and 3 bases, with 11 bases remaining between them. Germline CDR1 SNHLY, CDR2 FYNNEI. The CDR3 region is CASVGSYYEQYF. CDR3 nucleotides: TGTGCCAGCGTCGGGAGCTACTACGAGCAGTACTTC.

There are a few counts of this clonotype. The chain carries TRBV12-3 or TRBV12-4 and TRBJ1-2; 11 nucleotides line up with TRBD1. Trimming removed 7 bases from V and 8 bases from J; junction bases left unmatched: 15. The CDR3 has 16 amino acids. The CDR3, as DNA: TGTGCCAGCAATCCCCAGGGGACAGGGGGTCAAATGGGCTACACCTTC. Translating it yields CASNPQGTGGQMGYTF.

This clonotype was seen only a few times. The chain joins TRBV7-9 to TRBJ2-5; maybe TRBD1 (6 bases). This CDR3 spans 15 amino acids. Between the trimmed V and J ends, which lost 5 bases and 5 bases, there was a span of 18 bases. The germline CDR1 and CDR2 sequences are SEHNR and FQNEAQ (reference sequence). CDR3: CASSPPGLRGETQYF. As DNA, the CDR3 is TGTGCCAGCAGCCCCCCCGGACTTAGGGGGGAGACCCAGTACTTC.

The chain employs TRBV6-5 and TRBJ2-1, with 15 positions matching TRBD2. The J segment lost 7 bases and the V segment lost 5 bases, leaving 9 bases of the junction unmatched. The CDR3 is 17 residues long. From germline, CDR1 is MNHEY and CDR2 SVGAGI. CDR3 loop: CASSNGLAGGPVNEQFF. The CDR3 bases are TGTGCCAGCAGTAACGGACTAGCGGGGGGGCCGGTAAATGAGCAGTTCTTC.

The chain links TRBV6-6 to TRBJ2-2, with 11 bases matching TRBD1. The junction had 16 bases not matched to a gene; V was cut back by 7 bases and J by 3 bases. Looked up from germline, CDR1 is MNHNY and CDR2 is SVGAGI (reference sequence). The CDR3 covers 19 residues. The CDR3 here is CASTHSPPTDRGHTGELFF. The DNA for the CDR3 is TGTGCCAGCACCCATAGTCCCCCCACGGACAGGGGGCACACCGGGGAGCTGTTTTTT.